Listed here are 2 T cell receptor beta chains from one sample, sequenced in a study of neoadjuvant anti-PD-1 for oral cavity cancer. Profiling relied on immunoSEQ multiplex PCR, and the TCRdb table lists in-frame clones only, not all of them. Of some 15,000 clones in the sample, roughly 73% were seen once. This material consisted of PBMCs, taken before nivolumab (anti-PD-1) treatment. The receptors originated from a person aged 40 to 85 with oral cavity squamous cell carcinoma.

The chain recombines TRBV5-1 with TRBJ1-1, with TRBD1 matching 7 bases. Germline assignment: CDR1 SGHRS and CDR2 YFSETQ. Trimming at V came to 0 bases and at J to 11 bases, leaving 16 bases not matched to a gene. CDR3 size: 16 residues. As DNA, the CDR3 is TGCGCCAGCAGCTTGGAACCACAGGGGACCGATGGTAAGGCTTTCTTT. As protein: CASSLEPQGTDGKAFF.

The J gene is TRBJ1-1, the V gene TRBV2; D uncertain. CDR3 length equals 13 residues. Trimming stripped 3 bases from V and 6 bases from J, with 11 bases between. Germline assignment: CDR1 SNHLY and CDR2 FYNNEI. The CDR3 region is CASSDWLFSEAFF. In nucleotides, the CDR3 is TGTGCCAGCAGTGATTGGCTATTCTCTGAAGCTTTCTTT. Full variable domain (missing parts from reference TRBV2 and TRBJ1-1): EPEVTQTPSHQVTQMGQEVILRCVPISNHLYFYWYRQILGQKVEFLVSFYNNEISEKSEIFDDQFSVERPDGSNFTLKIRSTKLEDSAMYFCASSDWLFSEAFFGQGTRLTVV.